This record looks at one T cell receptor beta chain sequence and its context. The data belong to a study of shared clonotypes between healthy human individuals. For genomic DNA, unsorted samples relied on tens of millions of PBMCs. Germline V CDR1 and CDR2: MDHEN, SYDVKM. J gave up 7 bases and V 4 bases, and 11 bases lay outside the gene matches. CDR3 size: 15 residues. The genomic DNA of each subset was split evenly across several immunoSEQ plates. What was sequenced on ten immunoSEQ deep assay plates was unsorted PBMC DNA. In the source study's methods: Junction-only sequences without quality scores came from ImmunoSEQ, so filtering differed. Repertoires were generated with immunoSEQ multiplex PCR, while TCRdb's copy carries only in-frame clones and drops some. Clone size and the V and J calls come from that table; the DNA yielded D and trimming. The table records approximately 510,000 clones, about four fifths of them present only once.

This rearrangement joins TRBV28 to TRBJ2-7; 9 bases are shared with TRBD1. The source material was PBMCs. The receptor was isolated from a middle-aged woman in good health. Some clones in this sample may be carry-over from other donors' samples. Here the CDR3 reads CASSYGTGTSREQYF. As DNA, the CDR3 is TGTGCCAGCAGTTACGGGACAGGGACCTCGCGGGAGCAGTACTTC.